A single T cell receptor beta chain is shown here with its context. The antigen is undetermined. Method: immunoSEQ multiplex PCR; TCRdb's copy keeps in-frame clones and lacks some. The sample includes 200,000 or so clones, around 92% of them seen just once. Trimming took off 5 bases at V and 4 bases at J, with 9 bases between the two ends. There are 13 residues in the CDR3. Germline assignment: CDR1 ENHRY and CDR2 SYGVKD. This entry comes from a study of T cell responses to AZD1222 COVID-19 vaccine. Study outcomes and limitations: It was only after the peak T cell response that any repertoires were sampled.

The rearrangement uses TRBV10-3 and TRBJ1-5, with TRBD1 as a possible D gene (6 bases). The source of this sequence is an adult in good health. The sequencing used peripheral blood, collected on day 0 of AZD1222 vaccination. The CDR3 protein is CAISLGGNQPQHF. CDR3 in DNA: TGTGCCATCAGTTTAGGGGGTAATCAGCCCCAGCATTTT.